The following is a T cell receptor (beta chain) sequence with its context. Its antigen is still unknown. The sample comes from a study of T cell responses to AZD1222 COVID-19 vaccine. Whole-study findings and limits: Donors were chiefly white British, with a greater number of females, and clonal diversity was perhaps underestimated. Vaccine-related CD4 TCRs covered spike, predominating at 160-218 and 743-854.

CDR1 is LNHDA and CDR2 is SQIVND in the germline V gene (reference sequence). J lost 5 bases, V lost 4 bases, and 26 bases had no gene match. This CDR3 has 21 amino acids. Repertoires were generated with immunoSEQ multiplex PCR, while TCRdb's copy carries only in-frame clones and drops some. The sample includes 90,000 to 100,000 clones, roughly 90% of them seen just once. The sequences come from peripheral blood, collected 28 days after the second AZD1222 dose. V and J are TRBV19 and TRBJ1-2, with 9 positions matching TRBD1. This TCR was recovered from an adult who received the AZD1222 COVID-19 vaccine. Here the CDR3 reads CASSTPRARTGVPSGEYGYTF. The CDR3 region has the DNA TGTGCCAGTAGTACTCCCAGGGCACGGACAGGGGTTCCCTCGGGGGAGTATGGCTACACCTTC.